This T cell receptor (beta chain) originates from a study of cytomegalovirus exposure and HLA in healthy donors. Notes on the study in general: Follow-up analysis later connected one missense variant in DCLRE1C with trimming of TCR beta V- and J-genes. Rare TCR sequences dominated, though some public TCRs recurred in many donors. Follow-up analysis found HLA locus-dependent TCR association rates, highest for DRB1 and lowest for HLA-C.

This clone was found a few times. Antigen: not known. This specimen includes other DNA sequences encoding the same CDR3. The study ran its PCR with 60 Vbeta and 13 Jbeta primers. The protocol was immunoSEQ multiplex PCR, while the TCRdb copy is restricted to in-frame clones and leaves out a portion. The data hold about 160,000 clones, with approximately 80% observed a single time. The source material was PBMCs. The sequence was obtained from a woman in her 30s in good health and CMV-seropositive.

The CDR3 sequence: CASSLMRGSGNTIYF. The DNA of the CDR3 is TGTGCCAGCAGCTTAATGCGTGGCTCTGGAAACACCATATATTTT. The J gene is TRBJ1-3, the V gene TRBV7-2; D remains ambiguous. Between the trimmed V and J ends, which lost 2 bases and 0 bases, there was a span of 8 bases. The germline gives CDR1 SGHTA, CDR2 FQGNSA. The CDR3 is made up of 15 amino acids. The full variable domain, rest sourced from reference TRBV7-2 and TRBJ1-3, is GAGVSQSPSNKVTEKGKDVELRCDPISGHTALYWYRQSLGQGLEFLIYFQGNSAPDKSGLPSDRFSAERTGGSVSTLTIQRTQQEDSAVYLCASSLMRGSGNTIYFGEGSWLTVV.